What follows are 30 T cell receptor beta chains derived from one specimen sequenced in a study of monozygotic twins with inflammatory bowel disease. TCRdb re-called the 5' RACE reads; every CDR3 protein appears as one record, without DNA. The table for this sample gives under 150,000 distinct CDR3 sequences. The sample comprised blood. These receptors were obtained from a human donor with ulcerative colitis or Crohn's disease, or a healthy co-twin of an affected twin (not recorded which).

The chain carries TRBV3-1 and TRBJ1-1; the D call of TRBD1 rests on TCRdb alone, since no DNA is present to check it. The CDR3 covers 14 residues. Germline values: CDR1 LGHDT, CDR2 YNNKEL (reference sequence). This CDR3 is CASSPRGANTEAFF.

In terms of frequency, this clonotype is medium-sized. This chain uses TRBV12-3 or TRBV12-4 with TRBJ2-1; TCRdb's assignment of TRBD2 cannot be checked, as there is no DNA. This CDR3 has 12 amino acids. The CDR3 reads CASSRRFGEQFF.

This sequence joins TRBV20-1 and TRBJ2-5; TCRdb's D call, TRBD2, is unchecked because there is no DNA. Germline CDR1 reads DFQATT; CDR2 reads SNEGSKA (reference sequence). The CDR3 loop spans 17 amino acids. CDR3 protein: CSARASTSGGTQETQYF.

The V call is TRBV4-1, the J call TRBJ2-6. Germline V gene sequence: CDR1 MGHRA, CDR2 YSYEKL. The CDR3 consists of 16 residues. The CDR3: CASSQAATSGANVLTF.

The chain joins TRBV3-1 to TRBJ2-1; TCRdb outputs TRBD1, but without DNA this stays unchecked. The CDR3 extends over 16 amino acids. CDR1 LGHDT and CDR2 YNNKEL come from the germline V gene (reference sequence). The chain's CDR3 is CASSQEGGGARWEQFF.

The chain is built from TRBV4-2 and TRBJ2-7; the TCRdb call, TRBD1, lacks DNA for checking. Germline V CDR1 and CDR2: LGHNA, YNFKEQ. This CDR3 is built from 14 residues. The CDR3 loop is CASSVRELSYEQYF.

V usage is TRBV7-2 and J usage is TRBJ2-7; checking the TCRdb D call of TRBD2 is not possible without DNA. Germline CDR1 is SGHTA and CDR2 is FQGNSA. This CDR3 is 15 amino acids long. The CDR3: CASSNGRASSYEQYF.

This CDR3 reads CASSGTSGNYEQYF. The rearrangement uses TRBV5-1 and TRBJ2-7; TCRdb calls TRBD2, which cannot be checked without DNA. Germline-derived CDR1 and CDR2 are SGHRS and YFSETQ. This CDR3 has 14 amino acids.

The rearrangement joins TRBV6-1 to TRBJ2-5; with no DNA, the TCRdb D assignment of TRBD1 cannot be verified. This CDR3 has 15 residues. Looked up from germline, CDR1 is MNHNS and CDR2 is SASEGT. Here the CDR3 reads CASSHRTHGQETQYF.

This chain joins TRBV7-2 and TRBJ2-2. This CDR3 is 14 amino acids long. Germline CDR1 reads SGHTA; CDR2 reads FQGNSA. The CDR3 loop reads CASSFATSGGELFF.

This chain connects TRBV7-2 to TRBJ2-3. The germline gives CDR1 SGHTA, CDR2 FQGNSA. This CDR3 comprises 15 residues. The CDR3: CASSLASAGTDTQYF.

V is TRBV20-1 and J is TRBJ2-7; the TRBD2 assignment by TCRdb is unverifiable without DNA. The CDR3 sequence is 15 residues long. Germline V gene data show CDR1 as DFQATT and CDR2 as SNEGSKA (reference sequence). CDR3 residues: CSARDRASGPYEQYF.

This chain links TRBV20-1 with TRBJ2-4; without DNA, the TCRdb call of TRBD1 cannot be checked. Germline V gene lookup returns CDR1 DFQATT and CDR2 SNEGSKA (reference sequence). CDR3 length: 14 residues. The CDR3: CSARDHGGRNIQYF.

This chain joins TRBV20-1 and TRBJ1-5. Germline values: CDR1 DFQATT, CDR2 SNEGSKA (reference sequence). The CDR3 totals 14 residues. The CDR3 loop is CSASREVSTQPQHF.

This chain connects TRBV5-1 to TRBJ1-1. CDR1 is SGHRS, CDR2 YFSETQ, per germline. The CDR3 length is 14 residues. The CDR3 protein is CASSLASKNTEAFF.

The chain employs TRBV24-1 and TRBJ2-5; the TCRdb call, TRBD1, lacks DNA for checking. The CDR3 loop spans 12 amino acids. Germline lookup yields CDR1 KGHDR and CDR2 SFDVKD. CDR3 residues: CATMAGGETQYF.

The CDR3 is CASSLRGRATF. The chain joins TRBV5-1 to TRBJ1-2. The length of the CDR3 is 11 residues. Looked up from germline, CDR1 is SGHRS and CDR2 is YFSETQ. Filled out from reference TRBV5-1 and TRBJ1-2, the complete variable domain reads KAGVTQTPRYLIKTRGQQVTLSCSPISGHRSVSWYQQTPGQGLQFLFEYFSETQRNKGNFPGRFSGRQFSNSRSEMNVSTLELGDSALYLCASSLRGRATFGSGTRLTVV.

The genes are TRBV7-9 and TRBJ2-7; the D gene TCRdb calls, TRBD2, cannot be checked with no DNA. The CDR3 is 16 amino acids. Germline values: CDR1 SEHNR, CDR2 FQNEAQ (reference sequence). The CDR3: CASSPIPGLLTYEQYF. Full variable domain (remainder filled in from reference TRBV7-9 and TRBJ2-7): DTGVSQNPRHKITKRGQNVTFRCDPISEHNRLYWYRQTLGQGPEFLTYFQNEAQLEKSRLLSDRFSAERPKGSFSTLEIQRTEQGDSAMYLCASSPIPGLLTYEQYFGPGTRLTVT.

The chain links TRBV6-5 to TRBJ2-1; absent DNA, TCRdb's TRBD1 call cannot be checked. Germline CDR1 and CDR2: MNHEY and SVGAGI. This CDR3 region has 14 residues. CDR3 in amino acids: CASSSYPGLNEQFF.

The CDR3 sequence: CASSLVGSSYGYTF. The chain couples TRBV5-1 to TRBJ1-2. The CDR3 is made up of 14 amino acids. CDR1 SGHRS and CDR2 YFSETQ come from the germline V gene.

The chain has TRBV6-5 and TRBJ2-7; with no DNA, the TCRdb D assignment of TRBD2 cannot be verified. Germline CDR1 and CDR2: MNHEY and SVGAGI. This CDR3 region has 14 residues. CDR3: CASSYRPSTYEQYF.

The V gene is TRBV6-6, the J gene TRBJ1-5; the TCRdb D gene call, TRBD1, has no DNA to confirm it. This CDR3 region has 14 residues. In germline, CDR1 is MNHNY, CDR2 SVGAGI (reference sequence). The CDR3 is CASTGTHSNQPQHF.

The chain uses TRBV15 and TRBJ1-5; TCRdb's assignment of TRBD1 cannot be checked, as there is no DNA. Germline loops: CDR1 LNHNV, CDR2 YYDKDF (reference sequence). The CDR3 is 15 residues long. This chain's CDR3 is CATSERTGGNQPQHF.

J is TRBJ2-7 and V is TRBV20-1; TCRdb selects TRBD1, and the lack of DNA leaves this call unchecked. The CDR3 runs 13 residues. Germline loops: CDR1 DFQATT, CDR2 SNEGSKA (reference sequence). CDR3 amino acids: CSASRDGDYEQYF.

V and J are TRBV7-2 and TRBJ2-5; the TCRdb call, TRBD2, lacks DNA for checking. The CDR3 is 15 amino acids. CDR1 is SGHTA, CDR2 FQGNSA, per germline. This CDR3 is CASSLDGGLRETQYF.

This chain joins TRBV20-1 and TRBJ2-7; TCRdb designates TRBD2, a call that cannot be tested without DNA. The CDR3 consists of 15 residues. Germline assignment: CDR1 DFQATT and CDR2 SNEGSKA (reference sequence). The CDR3 sequence is CSAPLGRGDSYEQYF.

This rearrangement joins TRBV29-1 to TRBJ2-3; lacking DNA, the TRBD1 call made by TCRdb goes unchecked. Germline CDR1 reads SQVTM; CDR2 reads ANQGSEA. This CDR3 is 15 amino acids long. The CDR3: CSVEKVRGPTDTQYF.

The chain uses TRBV5-1 and TRBJ2-1; TCRdb's D call of TRBD2 is untestable without DNA. CDR1 and CDR2 from the germline V gene are SGHRS and YFSETQ. This CDR3 has 15 amino acids. CDR3 in amino acids: CASSLALAGGSEQFF. The full variable domain, completed using reference TRBV5-1 and TRBJ2-1, is KAGVTQTPRYLIKTRGQQVTLSCSPISGHRSVSWYQQTPGQGLQFLFEYFSETQRNKGNFPGRFSGRQFSNSRSEMNVSTLELGDSALYLCASSLALAGGSEQFFGPGTRLTVL.

The J gene is TRBJ2-7, the V gene TRBV18. Germline CDR1 is KGHSH and CDR2 is LQKENI. CDR3 length: 13 residues. CDR3: CASSPTIGIEQYF.

This chain joins TRBV5-1 and TRBJ2-1; TCRdb picks TRBD2, but there is no DNA to check that call. CDR3 length: 16 amino acids. Looked up from germline, CDR1 is SGHRS and CDR2 is YFSETQ. CDR3 loop: CASIPWTSGGANEQFF.